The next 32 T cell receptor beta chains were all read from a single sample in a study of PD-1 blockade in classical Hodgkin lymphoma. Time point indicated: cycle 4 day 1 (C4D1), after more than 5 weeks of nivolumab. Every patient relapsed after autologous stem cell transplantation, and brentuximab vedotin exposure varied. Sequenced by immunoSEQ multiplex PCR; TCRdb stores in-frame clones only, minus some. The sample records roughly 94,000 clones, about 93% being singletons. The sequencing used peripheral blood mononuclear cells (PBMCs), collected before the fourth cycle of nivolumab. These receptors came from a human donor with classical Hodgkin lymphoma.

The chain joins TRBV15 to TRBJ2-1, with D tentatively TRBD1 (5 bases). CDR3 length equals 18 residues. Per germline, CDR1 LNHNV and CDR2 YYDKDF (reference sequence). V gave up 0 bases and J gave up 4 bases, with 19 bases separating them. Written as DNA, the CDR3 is TGTGCCACCAGCAGAGATCCCAGGGCATCTCCCCCTTACAATGAGCAGTTCTTC. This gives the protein CATSRDPRASPPYNEQFF.

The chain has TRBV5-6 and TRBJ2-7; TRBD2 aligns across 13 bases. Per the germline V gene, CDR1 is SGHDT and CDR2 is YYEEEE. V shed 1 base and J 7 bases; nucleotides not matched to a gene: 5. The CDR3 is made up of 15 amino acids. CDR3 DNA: TGTGCCAGCAGCTTGATGGAGACTAGCGGGAGGGAGCAGTACTTC. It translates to CASSLMETSGREQYF.

The CDR3 DNA follows: TGCGCCAGCAGCGCGCGCGGACAGGGAAGTAGCAATGAGCAGTTCTTC. It is translated as CASSARGQGSSNEQFF. The chain employs TRBV5-1 and TRBJ2-1, with 8 nucleotides matching TRBD1. This CDR3 is built from 16 residues. V lost 4 bases and J lost 6; bases outside the gene matches: 12. Germline V lookup: CDR1 SGHRS, CDR2 YFSETQ.

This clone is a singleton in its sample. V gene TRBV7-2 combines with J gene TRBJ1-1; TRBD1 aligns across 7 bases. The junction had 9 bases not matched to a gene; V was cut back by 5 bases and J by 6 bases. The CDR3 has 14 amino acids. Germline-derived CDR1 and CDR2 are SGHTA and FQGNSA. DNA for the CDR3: TGTGCCAGCAGCCCAAACAGGGGTTTCGCTGAAGCTTTCTTT. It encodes CASSPNRGFAEAFF.

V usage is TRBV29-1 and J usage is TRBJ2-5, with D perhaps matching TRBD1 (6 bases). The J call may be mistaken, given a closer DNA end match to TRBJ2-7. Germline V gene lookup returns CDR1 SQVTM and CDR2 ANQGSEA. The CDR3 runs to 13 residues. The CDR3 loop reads CSVLGAASYEQYF. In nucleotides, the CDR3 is TGCAGCGTTCTGGGGGCTGCCTCCTACGAGCAGTACTTC.

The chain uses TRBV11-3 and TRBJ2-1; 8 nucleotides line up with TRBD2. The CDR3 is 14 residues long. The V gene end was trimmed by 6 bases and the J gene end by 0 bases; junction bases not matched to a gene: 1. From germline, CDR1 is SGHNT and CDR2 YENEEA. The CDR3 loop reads CASSREGSYNEQFF. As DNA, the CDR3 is TGTGCCAGCAGTCGGGAGGGCTCCTACAATGAGCAGTTCTTC.

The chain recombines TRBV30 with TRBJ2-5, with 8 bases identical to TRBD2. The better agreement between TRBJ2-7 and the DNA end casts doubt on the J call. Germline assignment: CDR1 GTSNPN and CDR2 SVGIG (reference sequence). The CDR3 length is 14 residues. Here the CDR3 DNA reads TGTGCCTGGAACCCCGGGGGACTAGGTAGCGAGCAGTACTTC. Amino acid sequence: CAWNPGGLGSEQYF.

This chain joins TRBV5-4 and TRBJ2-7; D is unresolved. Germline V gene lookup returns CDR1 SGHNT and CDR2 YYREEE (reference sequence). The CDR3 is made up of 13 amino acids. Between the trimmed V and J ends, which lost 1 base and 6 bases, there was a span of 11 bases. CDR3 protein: CASSLPLLAEQYF. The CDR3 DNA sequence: TGTGCCAGCAGCTTGCCCCTGTTGGCCGAGCAGTACTTC.

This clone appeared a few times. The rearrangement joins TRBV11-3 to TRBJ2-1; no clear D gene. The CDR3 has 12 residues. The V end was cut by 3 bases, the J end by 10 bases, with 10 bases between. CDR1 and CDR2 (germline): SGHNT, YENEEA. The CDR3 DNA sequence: TGTGCCAGCAGCTTCGAAGGAATAGAGCAGTTCTTC. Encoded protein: CASSFEGIEQFF.

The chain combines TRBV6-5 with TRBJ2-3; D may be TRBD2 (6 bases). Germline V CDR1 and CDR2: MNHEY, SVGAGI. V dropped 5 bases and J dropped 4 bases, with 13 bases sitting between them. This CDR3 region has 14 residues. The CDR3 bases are TGTGCCAGCAGTAGACTAGTAGGGGCAGATACGCAGTATTTT. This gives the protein CASSRLVGADTQYF.

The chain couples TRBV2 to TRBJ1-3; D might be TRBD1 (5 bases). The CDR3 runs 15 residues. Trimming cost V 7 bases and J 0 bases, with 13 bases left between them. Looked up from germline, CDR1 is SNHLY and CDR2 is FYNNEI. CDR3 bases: TGTGCCAGCACAGAGGGGCTTCGCTCTGGAAACACCATATATTTT. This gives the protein CASTEGLRSGNTIYF. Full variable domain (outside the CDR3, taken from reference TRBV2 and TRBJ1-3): EPEVTQTPSHQVTQMGQEVILRCVPISNHLYFYWYRQILGQKVEFLVSFYNNEISEKSEIFDDQFSVERPDGSNFTLKIRSTKLEDSAMYFCASTEGLRSGNTIYFGEGSWLTVV.

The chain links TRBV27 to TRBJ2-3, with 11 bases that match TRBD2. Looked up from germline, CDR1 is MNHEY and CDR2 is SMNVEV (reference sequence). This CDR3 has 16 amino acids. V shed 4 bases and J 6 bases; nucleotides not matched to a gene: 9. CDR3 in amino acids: CASSSPTSGSFDTQYF. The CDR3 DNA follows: TGTGCCAGCAGTTCCCCCACTAGCGGGAGTTTTGATACGCAGTATTTT.

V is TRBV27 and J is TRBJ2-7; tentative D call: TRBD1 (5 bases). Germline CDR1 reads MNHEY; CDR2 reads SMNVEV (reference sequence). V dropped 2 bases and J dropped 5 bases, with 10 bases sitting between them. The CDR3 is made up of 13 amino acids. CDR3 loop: CASSLSTGHEQYF. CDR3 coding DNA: TGTGCCAGCAGTTTAAGTACAGGCCACGAGCAGTACTTC.

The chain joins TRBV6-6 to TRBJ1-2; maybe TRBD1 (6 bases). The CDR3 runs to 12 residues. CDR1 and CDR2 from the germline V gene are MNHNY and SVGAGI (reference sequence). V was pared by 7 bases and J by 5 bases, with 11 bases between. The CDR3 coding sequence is TGTGCCAGCACGGGCAGGGGTTATGGCTACACCTTC. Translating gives CASTGRGYGYTF.

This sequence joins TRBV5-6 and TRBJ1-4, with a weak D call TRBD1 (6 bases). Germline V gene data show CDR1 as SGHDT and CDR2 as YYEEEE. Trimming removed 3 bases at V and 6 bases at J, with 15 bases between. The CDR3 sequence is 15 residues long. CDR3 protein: CASSSSQGGDEKLFF. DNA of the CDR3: TGTGCCAGCAGCTCCTCACAGGGCGGAGATGAAAAACTGTTTTTT.

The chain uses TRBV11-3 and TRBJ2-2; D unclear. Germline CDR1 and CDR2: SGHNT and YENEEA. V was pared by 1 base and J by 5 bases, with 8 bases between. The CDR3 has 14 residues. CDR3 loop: CASSLVRETGELFF. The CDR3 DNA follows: TGTGCCAGCAGCTTAGTTCGAGAAACCGGGGAGCTGTTTTTT.

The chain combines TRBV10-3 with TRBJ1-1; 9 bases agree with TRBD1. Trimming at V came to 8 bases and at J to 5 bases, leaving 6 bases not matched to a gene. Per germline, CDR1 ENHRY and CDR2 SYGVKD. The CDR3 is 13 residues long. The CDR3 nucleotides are TGTGCCATCGCCGACAGGGGGGGAACTGAAGCTTTCTTT. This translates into CAIADRGGTEAFF.

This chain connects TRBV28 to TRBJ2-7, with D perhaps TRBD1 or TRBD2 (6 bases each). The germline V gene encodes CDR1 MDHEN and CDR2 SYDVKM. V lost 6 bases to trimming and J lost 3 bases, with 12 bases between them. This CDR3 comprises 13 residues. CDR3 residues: CASSGGPNYEQYF. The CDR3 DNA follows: TGTGCCAGCAGCGGGGGCCCCAACTACGAGCAGTACTTC.

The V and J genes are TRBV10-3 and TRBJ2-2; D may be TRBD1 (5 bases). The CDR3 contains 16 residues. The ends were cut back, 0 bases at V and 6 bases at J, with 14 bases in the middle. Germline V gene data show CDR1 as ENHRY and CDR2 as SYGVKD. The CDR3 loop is CAISESRPEQAGELFF. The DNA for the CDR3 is TGTGCCATCAGTGAGTCGCGACCGGAACAGGCCGGGGAGCTGTTTTTT.

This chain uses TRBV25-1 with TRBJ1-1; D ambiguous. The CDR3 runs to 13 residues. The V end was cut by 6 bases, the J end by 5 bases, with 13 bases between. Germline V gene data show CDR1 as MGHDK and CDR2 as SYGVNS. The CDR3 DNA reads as TGTGCCAGCAGGACGGAGGGTATAACTGAAGCTTTCTTT. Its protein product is CASRTEGITEAFF.

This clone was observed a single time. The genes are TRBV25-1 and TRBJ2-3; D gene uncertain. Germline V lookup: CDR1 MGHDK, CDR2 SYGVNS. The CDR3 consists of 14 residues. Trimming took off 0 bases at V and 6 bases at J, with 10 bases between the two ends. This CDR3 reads CASSEYRRRDTQYF. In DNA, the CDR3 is TGTGCCAGCAGTGAATATAGGCGAAGGGATACGCAGTATTTT.

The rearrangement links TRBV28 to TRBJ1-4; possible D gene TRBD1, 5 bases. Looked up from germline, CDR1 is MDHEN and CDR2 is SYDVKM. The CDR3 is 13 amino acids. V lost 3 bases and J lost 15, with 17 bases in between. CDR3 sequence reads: CASSFQQAGGLFF. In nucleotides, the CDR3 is TGTGCCAGCAGTTTCCAACAGGCCGGGGGGTTGTTTTTT.

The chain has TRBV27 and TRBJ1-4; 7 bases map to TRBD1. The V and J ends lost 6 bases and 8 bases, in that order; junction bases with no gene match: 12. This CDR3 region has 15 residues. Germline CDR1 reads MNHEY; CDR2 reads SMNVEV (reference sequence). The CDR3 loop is CASSRVGTVGEKLFF. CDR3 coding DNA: TGTGCCAGCAGCCGCGTCGGGACAGTTGGCGAAAAACTGTTTTTT.

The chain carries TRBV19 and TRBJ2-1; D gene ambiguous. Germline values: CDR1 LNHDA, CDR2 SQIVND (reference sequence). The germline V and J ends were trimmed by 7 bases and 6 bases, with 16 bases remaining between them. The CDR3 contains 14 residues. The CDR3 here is CASKDGRVLNEQFF. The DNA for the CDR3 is TGTGCCAGTAAGGATGGTAGGGTACTCAATGAGCAGTTCTTC. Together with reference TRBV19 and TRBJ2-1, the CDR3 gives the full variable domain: DGGITQSPKYLFRKEGQNVTLSCEQNLNHDAMYWYRQDPGQGLRLIYYSQIVNDFQKGDIAEGYSVSREKKESFPLTVTSAQKNPTAFYLCASKDGRVLNEQFFGPGTRLTVL.

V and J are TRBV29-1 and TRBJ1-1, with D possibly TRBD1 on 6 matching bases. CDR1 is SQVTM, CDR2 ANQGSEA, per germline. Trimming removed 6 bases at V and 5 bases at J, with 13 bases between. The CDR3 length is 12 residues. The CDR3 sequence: CSVQGGVTEAFF. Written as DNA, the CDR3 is TGCAGCGTACAGGGCGGAGTGACTGAAGCTTTCTTT. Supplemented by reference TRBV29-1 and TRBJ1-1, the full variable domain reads SAVISQKPSRDICQRGTSLTIQCQVDSQVTMMFWYRQQPGQSLTLIATANQGSEATYESGFVIDKFPISRPNLTFSTLTVSNMSPEDSSIYLCSVQGGVTEAFFGQGTRLTVV.

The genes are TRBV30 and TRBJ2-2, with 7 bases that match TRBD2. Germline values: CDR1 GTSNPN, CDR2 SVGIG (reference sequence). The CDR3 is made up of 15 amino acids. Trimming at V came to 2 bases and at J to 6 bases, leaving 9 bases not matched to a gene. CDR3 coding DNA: TGTGCCTGGAGTCGTGTGGGAGGGCCCGCCGGGGAGCTGTTTTTT. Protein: CAWSRVGGPAGELFF.

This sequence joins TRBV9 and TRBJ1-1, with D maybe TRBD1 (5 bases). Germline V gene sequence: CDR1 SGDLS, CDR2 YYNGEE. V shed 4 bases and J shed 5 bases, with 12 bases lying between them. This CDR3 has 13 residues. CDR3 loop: CASSSQGNTEAFF. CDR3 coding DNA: TGTGCCAGCAGCTCCCAGGGAAATACTGAAGCTTTCTTT.

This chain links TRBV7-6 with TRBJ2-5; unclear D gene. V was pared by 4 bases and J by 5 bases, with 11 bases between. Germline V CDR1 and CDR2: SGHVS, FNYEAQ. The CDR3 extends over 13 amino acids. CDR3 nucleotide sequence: TGTGCCAGCAGCTCTTTAGAGATGGAGACCCAGTACTTC. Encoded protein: CASSSLEMETQYF.

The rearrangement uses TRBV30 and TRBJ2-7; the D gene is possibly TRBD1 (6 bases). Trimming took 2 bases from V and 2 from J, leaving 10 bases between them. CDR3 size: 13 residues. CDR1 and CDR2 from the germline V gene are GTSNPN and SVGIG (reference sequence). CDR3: CAWSTGSAYEQYF. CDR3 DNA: TGTGCCTGGAGTACAGGGAGCGCCTACGAGCAGTACTTC.

The CDR3: CASSFGRQSDQPQHF. CDR3 bases: TGTGCCAGCAGCTTCGGGCGACAGTCTGATCAGCCCCAGCATTTT. V and J are TRBV7-9 and TRBJ1-5; a possible D gene is TRBD1 (5 bases). The CDR3 is 15 residues long. The V end lost 3 bases, the J end lost 5 bases, and 14 bases lay between the germline ends. Germline CDR1 SEHNR, CDR2 FQNEAQ (reference sequence).

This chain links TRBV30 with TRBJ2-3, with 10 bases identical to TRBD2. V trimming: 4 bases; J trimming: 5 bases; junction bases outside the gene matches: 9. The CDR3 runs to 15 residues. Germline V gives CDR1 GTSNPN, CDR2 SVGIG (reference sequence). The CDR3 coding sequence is TGTGCCTGGAATCTAGCGGGAGCGTTAGGAGATACGCAGTATTTT. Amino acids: CAWNLAGALGDTQYF.

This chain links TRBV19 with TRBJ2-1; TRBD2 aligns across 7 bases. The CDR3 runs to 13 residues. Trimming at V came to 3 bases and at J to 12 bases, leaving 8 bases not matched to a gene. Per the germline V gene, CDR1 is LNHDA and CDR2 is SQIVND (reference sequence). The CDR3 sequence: CASSIVSGIVQFF. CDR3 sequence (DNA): TGTGCCAGTAGTATCGTGAGCGGGATTGTGCAGTTCTTC.